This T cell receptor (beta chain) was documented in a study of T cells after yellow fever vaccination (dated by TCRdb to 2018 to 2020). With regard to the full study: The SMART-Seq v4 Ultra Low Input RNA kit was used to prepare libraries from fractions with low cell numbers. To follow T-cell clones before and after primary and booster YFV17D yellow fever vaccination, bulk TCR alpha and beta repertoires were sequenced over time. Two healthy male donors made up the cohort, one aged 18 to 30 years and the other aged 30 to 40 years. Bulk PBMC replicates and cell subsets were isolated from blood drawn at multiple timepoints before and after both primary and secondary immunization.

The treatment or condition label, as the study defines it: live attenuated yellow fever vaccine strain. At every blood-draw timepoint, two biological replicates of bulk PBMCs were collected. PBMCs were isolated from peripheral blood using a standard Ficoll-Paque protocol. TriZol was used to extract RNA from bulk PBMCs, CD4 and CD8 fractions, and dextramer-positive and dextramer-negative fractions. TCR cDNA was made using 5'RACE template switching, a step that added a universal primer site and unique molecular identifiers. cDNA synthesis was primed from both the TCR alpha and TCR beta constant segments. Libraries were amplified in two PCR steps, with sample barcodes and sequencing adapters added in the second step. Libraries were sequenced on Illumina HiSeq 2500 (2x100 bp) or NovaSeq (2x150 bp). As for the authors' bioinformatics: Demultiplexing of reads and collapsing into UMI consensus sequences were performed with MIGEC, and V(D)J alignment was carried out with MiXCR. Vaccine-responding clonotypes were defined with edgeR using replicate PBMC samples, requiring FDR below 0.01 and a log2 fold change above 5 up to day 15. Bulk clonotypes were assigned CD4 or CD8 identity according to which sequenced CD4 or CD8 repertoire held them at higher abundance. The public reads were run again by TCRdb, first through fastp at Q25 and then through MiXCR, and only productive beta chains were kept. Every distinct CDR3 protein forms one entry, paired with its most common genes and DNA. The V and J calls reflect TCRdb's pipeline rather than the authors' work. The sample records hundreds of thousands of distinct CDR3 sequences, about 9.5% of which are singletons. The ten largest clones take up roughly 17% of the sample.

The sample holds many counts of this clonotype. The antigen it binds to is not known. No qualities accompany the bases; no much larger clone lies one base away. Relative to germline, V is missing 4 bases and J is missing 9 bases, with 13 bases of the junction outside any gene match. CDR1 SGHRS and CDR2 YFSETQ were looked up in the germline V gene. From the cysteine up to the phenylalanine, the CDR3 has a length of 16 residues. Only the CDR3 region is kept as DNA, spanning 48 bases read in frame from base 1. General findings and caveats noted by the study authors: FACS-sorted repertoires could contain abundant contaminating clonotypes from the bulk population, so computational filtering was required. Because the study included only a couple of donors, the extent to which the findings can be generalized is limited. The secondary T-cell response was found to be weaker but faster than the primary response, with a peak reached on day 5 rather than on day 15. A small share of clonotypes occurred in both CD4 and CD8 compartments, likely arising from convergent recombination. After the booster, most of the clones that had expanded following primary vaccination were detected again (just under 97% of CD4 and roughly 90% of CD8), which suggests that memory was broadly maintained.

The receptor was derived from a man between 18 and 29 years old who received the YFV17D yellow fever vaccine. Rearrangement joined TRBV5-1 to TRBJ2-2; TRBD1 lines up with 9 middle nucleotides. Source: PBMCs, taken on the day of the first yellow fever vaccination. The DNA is TGCGCCAGCAGCCTGCATACGGACAGGGGCTCCCGGGAGCTGTTTTTT. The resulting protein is CASSLHTDRGSRELFF. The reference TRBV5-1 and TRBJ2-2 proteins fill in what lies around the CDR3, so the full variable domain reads KAGVTQTPRYLIKTRGQQVTLSCSPISGHRSVSWYQQTPGQGLQFLFEYFSETQRNKGNFPGRFSGRQFSNSRSEMNVSTLELGDSALYLCASSLHTDRGSRELFFGEGSRLTVL.